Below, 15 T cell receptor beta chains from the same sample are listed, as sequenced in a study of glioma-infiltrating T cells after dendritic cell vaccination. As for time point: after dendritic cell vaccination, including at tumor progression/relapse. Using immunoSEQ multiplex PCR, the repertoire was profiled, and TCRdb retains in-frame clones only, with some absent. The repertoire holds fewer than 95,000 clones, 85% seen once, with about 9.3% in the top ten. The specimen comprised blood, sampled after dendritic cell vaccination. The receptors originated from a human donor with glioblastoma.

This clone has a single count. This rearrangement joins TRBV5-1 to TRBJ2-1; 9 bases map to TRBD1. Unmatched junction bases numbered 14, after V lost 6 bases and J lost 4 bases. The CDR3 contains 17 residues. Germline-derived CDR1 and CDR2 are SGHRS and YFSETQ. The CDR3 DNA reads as TGCGCCAGCATCCGAACGGCCGGGACAGGGCCTTACAATGAGCAGTTCTTC. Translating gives CASIRTAGTGPYNEQFF.

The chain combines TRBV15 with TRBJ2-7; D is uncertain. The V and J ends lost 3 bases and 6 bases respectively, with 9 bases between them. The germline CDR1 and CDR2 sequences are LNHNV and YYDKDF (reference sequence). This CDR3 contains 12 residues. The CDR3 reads CATSSFEAEQYF. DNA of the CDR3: TGTGCCACCAGCAGTTTCGAGGCCGAGCAGTACTTC.

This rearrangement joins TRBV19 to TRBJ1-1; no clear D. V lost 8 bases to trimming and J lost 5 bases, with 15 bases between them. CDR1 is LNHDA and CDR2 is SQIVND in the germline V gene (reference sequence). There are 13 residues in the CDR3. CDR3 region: CASANWPGTEAFF. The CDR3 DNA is TGTGCCAGTGCCAATTGGCCCGGGACTGAAGCTTTCTTT.

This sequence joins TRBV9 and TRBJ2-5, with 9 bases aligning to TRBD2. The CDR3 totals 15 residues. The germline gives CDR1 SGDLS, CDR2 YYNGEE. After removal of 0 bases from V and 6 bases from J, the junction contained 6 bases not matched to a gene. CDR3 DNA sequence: TGTGCCAGCAGCGTAGCCAGCGGGGGGACCCAGACCCAGTACTTC. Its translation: CASSVASGGTQTQYF.

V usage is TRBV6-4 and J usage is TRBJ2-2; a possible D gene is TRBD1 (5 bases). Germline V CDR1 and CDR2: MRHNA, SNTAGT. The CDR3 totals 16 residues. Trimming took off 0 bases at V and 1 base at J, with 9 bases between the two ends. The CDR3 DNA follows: TGTGCCAGCAGTGACTCTTGGGGCCGGAACACCGGGGAGCTGTTTTTT. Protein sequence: CASSDSWGRNTGELFF.

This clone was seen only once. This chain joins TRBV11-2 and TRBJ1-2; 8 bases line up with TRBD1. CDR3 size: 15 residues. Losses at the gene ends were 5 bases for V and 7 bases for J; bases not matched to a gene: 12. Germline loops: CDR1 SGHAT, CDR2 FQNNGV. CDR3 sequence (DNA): TGTGCCAGCAGCACGCCGGGACAGGAAACGGCTGGCTACACCTTC. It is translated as CASSTPGQETAGYTF.

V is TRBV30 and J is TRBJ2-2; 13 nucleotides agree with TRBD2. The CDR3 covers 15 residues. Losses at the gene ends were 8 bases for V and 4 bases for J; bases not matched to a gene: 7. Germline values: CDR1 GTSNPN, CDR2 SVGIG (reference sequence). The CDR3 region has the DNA TGTGCCCGCGCACTAGCGGGAGGGATCACCGGGGAGCTGTTTTTT. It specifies CARALAGGITGELFF.

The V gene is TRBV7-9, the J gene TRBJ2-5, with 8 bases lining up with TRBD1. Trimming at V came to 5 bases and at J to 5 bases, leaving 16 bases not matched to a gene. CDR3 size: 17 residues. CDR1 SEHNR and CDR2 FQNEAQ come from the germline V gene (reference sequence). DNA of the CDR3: TGTGCCAGCAGCCGAGGGGGCGGCAGGGGGCGTTCCGAGACCCAGTACTTC. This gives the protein CASSRGGGRGRSETQYF.

CDR3 loop: CASSLKTGSYNEQFF. CDR3 bases: TGTGCCAGTAGTCTCAAGACAGGATCCTACAATGAGCAGTTCTTC. The chain recombines TRBV19 with TRBJ2-1, with D perhaps TRBD1 (6 bases). The CDR3 is 15 residues long. V was cut by 5 bases and J by 1 base, with 12 bases left in between. The germline gives CDR1 LNHDA, CDR2 SQIVND (reference sequence).

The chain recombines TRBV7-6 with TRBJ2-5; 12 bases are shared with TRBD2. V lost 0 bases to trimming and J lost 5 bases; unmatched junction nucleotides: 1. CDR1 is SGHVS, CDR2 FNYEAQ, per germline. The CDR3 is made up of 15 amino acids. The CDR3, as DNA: TGTGCCAGCAGCTTAGCCCTAGCGGGGGGGGAGACCCAGTACTTC. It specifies CASSLALAGGETQYF.

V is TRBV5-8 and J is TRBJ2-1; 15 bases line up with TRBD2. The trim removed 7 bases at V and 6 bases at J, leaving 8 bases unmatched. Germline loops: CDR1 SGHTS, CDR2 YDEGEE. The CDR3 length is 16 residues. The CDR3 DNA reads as TGTGCCAGCCACGATCCGGGACTAGCGGGGGGCAATGAGCAGTTCTTC. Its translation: CASHDPGLAGGNEQFF.

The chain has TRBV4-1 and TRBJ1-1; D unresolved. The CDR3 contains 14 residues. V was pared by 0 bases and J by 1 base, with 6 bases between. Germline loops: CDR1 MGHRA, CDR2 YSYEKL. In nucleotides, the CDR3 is TGCGCCAGCAGCCAAGACAGGCGGAACACTGAAGCTTTCTTT. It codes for CASSQDRRNTEAFF.

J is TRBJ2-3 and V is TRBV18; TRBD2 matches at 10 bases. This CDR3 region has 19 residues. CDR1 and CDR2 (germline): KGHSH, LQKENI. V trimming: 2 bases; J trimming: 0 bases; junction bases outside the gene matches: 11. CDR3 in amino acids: CASSPRLAGALPSTDTQYF. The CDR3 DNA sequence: TGTGCCAGCTCACCAAGGCTAGCGGGGGCCCTACCTAGCACAGATACGCAGTATTTT.

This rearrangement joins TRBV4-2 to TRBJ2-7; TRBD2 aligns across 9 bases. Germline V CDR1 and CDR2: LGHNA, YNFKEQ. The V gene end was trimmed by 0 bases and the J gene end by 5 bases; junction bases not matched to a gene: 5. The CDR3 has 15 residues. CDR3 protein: CASSQDGREGHEQYF. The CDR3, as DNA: TGTGCCAGCAGCCAAGATGGGCGGGAGGGCCACGAGCAGTACTTC.

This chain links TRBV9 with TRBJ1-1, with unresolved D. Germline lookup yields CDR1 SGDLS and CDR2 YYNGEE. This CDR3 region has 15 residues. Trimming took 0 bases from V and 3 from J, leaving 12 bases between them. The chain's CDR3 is CASSVADYSDTEAFF. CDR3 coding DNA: TGTGCCAGCAGCGTAGCGGACTACTCGGACACTGAAGCTTTCTTT.